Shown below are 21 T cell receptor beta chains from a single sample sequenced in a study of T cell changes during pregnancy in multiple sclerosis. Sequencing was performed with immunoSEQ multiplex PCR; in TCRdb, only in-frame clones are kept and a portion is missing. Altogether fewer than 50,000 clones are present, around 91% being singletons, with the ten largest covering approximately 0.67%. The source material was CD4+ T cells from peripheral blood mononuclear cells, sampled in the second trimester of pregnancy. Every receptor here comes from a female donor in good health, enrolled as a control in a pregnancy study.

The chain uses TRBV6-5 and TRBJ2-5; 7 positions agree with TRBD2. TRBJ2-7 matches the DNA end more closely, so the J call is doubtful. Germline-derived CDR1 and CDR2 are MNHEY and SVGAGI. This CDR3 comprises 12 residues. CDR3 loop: CAGGEGPYEQYF. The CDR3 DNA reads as TGTGCCGGGGGGGAGGGCCCCTACGAGCAGTACTTC.

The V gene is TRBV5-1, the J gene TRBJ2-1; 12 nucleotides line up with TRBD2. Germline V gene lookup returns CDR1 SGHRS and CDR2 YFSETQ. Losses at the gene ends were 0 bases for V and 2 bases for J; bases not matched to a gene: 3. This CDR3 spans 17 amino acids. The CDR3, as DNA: TGCGCCAGCAGCTTGGCACTAGCGGGGGGACCCTACAATGAGCAGTTCTTC. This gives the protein CASSLALAGGPYNEQFF.

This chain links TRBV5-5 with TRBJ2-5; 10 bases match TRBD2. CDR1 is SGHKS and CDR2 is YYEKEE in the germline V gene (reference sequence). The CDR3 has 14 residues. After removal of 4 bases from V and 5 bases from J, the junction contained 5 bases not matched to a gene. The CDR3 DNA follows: TGTGCCAGCAGCGGACTAGCGGCCATGGAGACCCAGTACTTC. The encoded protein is CASSGLAAMETQYF.

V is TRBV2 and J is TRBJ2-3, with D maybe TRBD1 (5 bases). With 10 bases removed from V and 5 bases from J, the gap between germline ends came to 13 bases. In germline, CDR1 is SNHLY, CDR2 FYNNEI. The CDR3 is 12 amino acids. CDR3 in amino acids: CATSQRGDTQYF. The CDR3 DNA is TGTGCCACCAGCCAAAGGGGAGATACGCAGTATTTT.

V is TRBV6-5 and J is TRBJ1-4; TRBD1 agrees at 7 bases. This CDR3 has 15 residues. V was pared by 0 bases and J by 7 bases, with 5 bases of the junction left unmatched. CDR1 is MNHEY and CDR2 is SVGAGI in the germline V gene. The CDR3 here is CASSYSVSGGEKLFF. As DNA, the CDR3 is TGTGCCAGCAGTTACTCGGTATCAGGGGGTGAAAAACTGTTTTTT.

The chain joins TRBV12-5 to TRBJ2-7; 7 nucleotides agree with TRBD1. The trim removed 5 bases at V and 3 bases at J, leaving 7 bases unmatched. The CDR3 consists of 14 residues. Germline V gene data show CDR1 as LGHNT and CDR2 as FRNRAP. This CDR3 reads CASGPGTDRYEQYF. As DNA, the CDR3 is TGTGCTAGTGGTCCAGGGACAGACCGCTACGAGCAGTACTTC.

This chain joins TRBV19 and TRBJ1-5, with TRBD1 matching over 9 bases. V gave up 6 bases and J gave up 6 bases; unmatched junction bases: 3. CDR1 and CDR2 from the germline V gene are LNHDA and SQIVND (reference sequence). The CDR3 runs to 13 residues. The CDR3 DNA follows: TGTGCCAGTAGCACGACAGGGGGTCAGCCCCAGCATTTT. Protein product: CASSTTGGQPQHF. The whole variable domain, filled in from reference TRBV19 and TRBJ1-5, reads DGGITQSPKYLFRKEGQNVTLSCEQNLNHDAMYWYRQDPGQGLRLIYYSQIVNDFQKGDIAEGYSVSREKKESFPLTVTSAQKNPTAFYLCASSTTGGQPQHFGDGTRLSIL.

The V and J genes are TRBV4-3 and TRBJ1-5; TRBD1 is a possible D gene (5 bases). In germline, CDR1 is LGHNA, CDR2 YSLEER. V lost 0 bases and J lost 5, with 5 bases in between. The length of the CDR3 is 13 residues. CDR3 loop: CASSQETDQPQHF. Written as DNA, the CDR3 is TGCGCCAGCAGCCAAGAGACAGATCAGCCCCAGCATTTT.

CDR3: CASSLPFIRGNQPQHF. CDR3 DNA sequence: TGTGCCAGCAGTTTACCTTTTATTAGGGGGAATCAGCCCCAGCATTTT. The V gene is TRBV28, the J gene TRBJ1-5, with D possibly TRBD1 on 6 matching bases. With 2 bases removed from V and 4 bases from J, the gap between germline ends came to 15 bases. Germline CDR1 reads MDHEN; CDR2 reads SYDVKM. The CDR3 contains 16 residues.

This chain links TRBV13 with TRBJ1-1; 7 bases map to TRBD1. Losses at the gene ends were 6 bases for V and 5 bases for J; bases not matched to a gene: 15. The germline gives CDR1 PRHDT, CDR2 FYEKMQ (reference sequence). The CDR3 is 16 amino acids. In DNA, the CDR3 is TGTGCCAGCAGTCGTGGACAGGCGGCTTCCGAAACTGAAGCTTTCTTT. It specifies CASSRGQAASETEAFF.

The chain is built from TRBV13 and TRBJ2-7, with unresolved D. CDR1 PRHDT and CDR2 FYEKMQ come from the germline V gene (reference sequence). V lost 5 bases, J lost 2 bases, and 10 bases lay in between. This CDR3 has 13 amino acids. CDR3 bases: TGTGCCAGCAGCCCTCTAGGAGCCTACGAGCAGTACTTC. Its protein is CASSPLGAYEQYF. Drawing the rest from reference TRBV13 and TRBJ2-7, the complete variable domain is AAGVIQSPRHLIKEKRETATLKCYPIPRHDTVYWYQQGPGQDPQFLISFYEKMQSDKGSIPDRFSAQQFSDYHSELNMSSLELGDSALYFCASSPLGAYEQYFGPGTRLTVT.

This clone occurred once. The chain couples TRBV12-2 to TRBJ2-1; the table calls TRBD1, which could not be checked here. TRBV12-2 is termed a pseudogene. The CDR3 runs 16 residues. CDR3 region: CASRSTGTGSYNEQFF. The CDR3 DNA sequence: TGTGCAAGTCGCTCTACCGGGACAGGGTCCTACAATGAGCAGTTCTTC.

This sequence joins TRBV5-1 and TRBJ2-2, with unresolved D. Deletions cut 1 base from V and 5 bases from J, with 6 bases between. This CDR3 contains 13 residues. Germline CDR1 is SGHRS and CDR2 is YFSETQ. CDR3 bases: TGCGCCAGCAGCTTGAGCTTTACCGGGGAGCTGTTTTTT. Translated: CASSLSFTGELFF.

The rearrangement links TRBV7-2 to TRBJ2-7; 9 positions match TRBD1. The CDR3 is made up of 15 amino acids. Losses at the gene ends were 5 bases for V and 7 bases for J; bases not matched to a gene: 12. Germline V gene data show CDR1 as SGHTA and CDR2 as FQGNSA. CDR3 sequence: CASSLTGQGNREQYF. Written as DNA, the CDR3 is TGTGCCAGCAGCCTAACTGGACAGGGGAATAGGGAGCAGTACTTC.

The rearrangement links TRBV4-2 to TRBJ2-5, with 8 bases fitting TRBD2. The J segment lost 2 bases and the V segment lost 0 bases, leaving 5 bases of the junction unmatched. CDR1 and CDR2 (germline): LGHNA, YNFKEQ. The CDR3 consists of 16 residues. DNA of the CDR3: TGTGCCAGCAGCCAAGAAACGGGAGGGGGGCAAGAGACCCAGTACTTC. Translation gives CASSQETGGGQETQYF.

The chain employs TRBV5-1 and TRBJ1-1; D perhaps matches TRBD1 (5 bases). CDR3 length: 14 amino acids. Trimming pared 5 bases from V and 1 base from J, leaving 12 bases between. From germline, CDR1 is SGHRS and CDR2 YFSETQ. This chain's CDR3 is CASRRQGQNTEAFF. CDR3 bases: TGCGCCAGCAGGAGACAAGGACAGAACACTGAAGCTTTCTTT.

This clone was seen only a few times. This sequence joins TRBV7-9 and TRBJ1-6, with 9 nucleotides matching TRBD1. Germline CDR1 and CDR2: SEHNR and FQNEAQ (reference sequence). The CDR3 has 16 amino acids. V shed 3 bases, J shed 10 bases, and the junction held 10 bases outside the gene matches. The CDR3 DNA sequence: TGTGCCAGCAGCTTGGCCGGGACAGGGTTGAGCTCACCCCTCCACTTT. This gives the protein CASSLAGTGLSSPLHF.

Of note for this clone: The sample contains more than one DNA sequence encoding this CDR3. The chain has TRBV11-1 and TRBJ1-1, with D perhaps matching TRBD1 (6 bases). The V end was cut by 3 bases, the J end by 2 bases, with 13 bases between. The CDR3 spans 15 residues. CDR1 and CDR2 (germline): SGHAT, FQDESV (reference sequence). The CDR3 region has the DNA TGTGCCAGCAGCTTGGCGGGGGGGCTAAACACTGAAGCTTTCTTT. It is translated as CASSLAGGLNTEAFF.

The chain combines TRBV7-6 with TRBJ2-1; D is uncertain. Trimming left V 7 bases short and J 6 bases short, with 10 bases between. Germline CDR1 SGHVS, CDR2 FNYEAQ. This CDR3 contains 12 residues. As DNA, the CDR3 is TGTGCCAGCACCCGACTCGGCAATGAGCAGTTCTTC. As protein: CASTRLGNEQFF.

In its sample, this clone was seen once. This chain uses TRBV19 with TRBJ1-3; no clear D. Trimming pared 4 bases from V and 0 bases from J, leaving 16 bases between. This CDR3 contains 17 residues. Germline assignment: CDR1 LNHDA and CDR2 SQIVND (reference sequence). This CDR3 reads CASSNRRWADSGNTIYF. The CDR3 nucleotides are TGTGCCAGTAGTAACCGTCGATGGGCAGACTCTGGAAACACCATATATTTT.

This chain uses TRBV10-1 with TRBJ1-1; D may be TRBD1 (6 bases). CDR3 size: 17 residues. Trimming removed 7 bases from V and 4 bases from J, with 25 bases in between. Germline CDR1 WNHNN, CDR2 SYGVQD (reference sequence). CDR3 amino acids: CASNERGSSRGTTEAFF. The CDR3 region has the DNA TGCGCCAGCAACGAGAGGGGCAGCAGCAGGGGTACCACTGAAGCTTTCTTT.